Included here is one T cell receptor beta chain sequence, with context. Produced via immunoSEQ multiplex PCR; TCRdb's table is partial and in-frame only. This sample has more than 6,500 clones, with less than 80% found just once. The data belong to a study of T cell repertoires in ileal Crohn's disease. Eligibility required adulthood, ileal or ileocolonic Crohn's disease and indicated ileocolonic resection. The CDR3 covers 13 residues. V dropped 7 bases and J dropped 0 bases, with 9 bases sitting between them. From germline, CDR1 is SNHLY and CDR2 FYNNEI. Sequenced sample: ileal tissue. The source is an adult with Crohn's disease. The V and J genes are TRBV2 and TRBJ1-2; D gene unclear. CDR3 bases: TGTGCCAGCATTCGTTCGGCTAACTATGGCTACACCTTC. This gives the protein CASIRSANYGYTF.